A single T cell receptor (beta chain) is shown here with its context. Its antigen specificity is not known. Per-base qualities were not stored, and no clone one base away is much larger. This specimen comes from a study of blood T cell repertoires in COVID-19 (TCRdb year 2020). Study-wide context: Collaborator samples came from the United States, Italy and Spain and covered acute and convalescent phases of COVID-19. The prospective study material was composed of cDNA or gDNA derived from T cells, B-cell-depleted T cells, or PBMCs. Deeply sampled blood TCRbeta repertoires from subjects exposed to, actively infected with, or recovered from COVID-19 were included in the dataset. The repertoires were released in a freely available public database intended as a resource for research on the immune response to SARS-CoV-2. The samples were drawn from the first 160 participants of the ongoing ImmuneRACE study and from 1,254 subjects provided by 6 global collaborators. Nearly every sample came with metadata listing a de-identified subject ID, COVID-19 status, age in years and sex. Where available, HLA class I and class II types were taken from metadata supplied by the sample provider and were not determined by assay-based typing.

The collaborating institutions used their own protocols to collect whole blood in K2EDTA tubes. For TCRbeta analysis, collaborators shipped samples in one of three forms: frozen whole blood, isolated PBMCs, or DNA extracted from either of those sample types. Trimming removed 3 bases from V and 4 bases from J, leaving 13 bases between the germline ends. From the cysteine through the phenylalanine, the CDR3 covers 15 amino acids. The read is trimmed to its CDR3 DNA, 45 bases read in frame from base 1. The germline V gene yields SGHVS for CDR1 and FNYEAQ for CDR2. Overall study outcomes, separate from this receptor: Clinical and demographic metadata were provided uncurated, with the amount varying by source and participant.

The immunoSEQ Assay, a bias-controlled multiplex PCR, was used to amplify TCRbeta CDR3 regions from genomic DNA. In the source study's methods: The number of nucleated cells in each sample was estimated by amplification of reference gene primers within the assay. To quantify the absolute abundance of each unique TCRbeta CDR3 rearrangement, sequence reads were collapsed and filtered. For each sample, productive Simpson clonality was calculated as the square root of Simpson's diversity index over productive rearrangements. In TCRdb, the immuneACCESS table is reduced to in-frame sequences with V and J assigned. These tables do not hold every clone; where another copy was compared, an unresolved V gene accounts for under half, and the others remain unexplained. V, J and clone size are taken as reported in that table, and D and trimming were inferred from the DNA itself. The sample yields about 260,000 clones; roughly four fifths were counted once. The ten largest clonotypes hold approximately 1.9% of the sample.

This sequence originates from an elderly woman with acute or convalescent COVID-19. Sequencing was done on a sample of peripheral blood. The chain is encoded by TRBV7-6 joined to TRBJ2-1; TRBD1 is a possible D gene, resting on 5 matching bases. The CDR3 has the sequence CASSLAEGAYNEQFF. The sequenced DNA: TGTGCCAGCAGCTTGGCGGAAGGGGCTTACAATGAGCAGTTCTTC.